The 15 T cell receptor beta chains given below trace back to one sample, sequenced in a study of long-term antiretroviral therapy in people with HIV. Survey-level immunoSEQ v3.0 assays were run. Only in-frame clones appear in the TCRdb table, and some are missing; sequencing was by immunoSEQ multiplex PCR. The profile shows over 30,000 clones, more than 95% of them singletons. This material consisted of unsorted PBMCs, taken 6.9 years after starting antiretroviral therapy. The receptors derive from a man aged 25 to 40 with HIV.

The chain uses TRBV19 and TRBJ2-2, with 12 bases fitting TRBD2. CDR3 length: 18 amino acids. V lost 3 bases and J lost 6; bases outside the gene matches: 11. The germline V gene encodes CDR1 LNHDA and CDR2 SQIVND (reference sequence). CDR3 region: CASSIPASGGAEAGELFF. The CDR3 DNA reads TGTGCCAGTAGTATTCCTGCTAGCGGGGGGGCAGAAGCCGGGGAGCTGTTTTTT.

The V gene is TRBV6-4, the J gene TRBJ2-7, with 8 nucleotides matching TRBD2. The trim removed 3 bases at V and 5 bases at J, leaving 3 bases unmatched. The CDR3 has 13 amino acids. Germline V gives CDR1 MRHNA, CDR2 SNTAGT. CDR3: CASSEDSGDEQYF. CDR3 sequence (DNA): TGTGCCAGCAGTGAGGATAGCGGGGACGAGCAGTACTTC.

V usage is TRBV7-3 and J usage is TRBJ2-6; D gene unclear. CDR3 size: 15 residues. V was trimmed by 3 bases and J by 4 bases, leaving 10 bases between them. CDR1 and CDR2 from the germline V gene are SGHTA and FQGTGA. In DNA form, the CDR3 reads TGTGCCAGCAGCTTCAGCTCTCAGGGGGCCAACGTCCTGACTTTC. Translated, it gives CASSFSSQGANVLTF.

CDR3 nucleotide sequence: TGTGCCAGCAGCCCCGGGACAGGGATCTTCTACACCTTC. It is translated as CASSPGTGIFYTF. V is TRBV7-6 and J is TRBJ1-2, with TRBD1 matching over 9 bases. This CDR3 has 13 residues. Germline CDR1 is SGHVS and CDR2 is FNYEAQ. The V and J ends lost 5 bases and 10 bases, in that order; junction bases with no gene match: 8.

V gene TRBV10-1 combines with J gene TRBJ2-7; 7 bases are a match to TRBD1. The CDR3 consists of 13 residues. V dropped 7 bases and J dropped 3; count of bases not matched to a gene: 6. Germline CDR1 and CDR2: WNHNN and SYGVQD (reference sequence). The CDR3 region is CASNPGQSYEQYF. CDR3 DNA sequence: TGCGCCAGCAATCCGGGACAGAGCTACGAGCAGTACTTC.

The CDR3, as DNA: TGTGCCAGCTCACCTCCGGTAGTTCAAGAGACCCAGTACTTC. It specifies CASSPPVVQETQYF. The chain uses TRBV18 and TRBJ2-5; D remains ambiguous. Trimming pared 3 bases from V and 2 bases from J, leaving 10 bases between. Germline V lookup: CDR1 KGHSH, CDR2 LQKENI. The CDR3 has 14 residues.

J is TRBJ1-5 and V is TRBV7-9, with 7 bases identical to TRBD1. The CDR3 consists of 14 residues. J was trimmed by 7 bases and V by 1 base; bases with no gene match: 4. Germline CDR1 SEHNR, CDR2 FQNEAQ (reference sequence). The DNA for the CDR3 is TGTGCCAGCAGCTTAGTAGGGGGCTTACAGCCCCAGCATTTT. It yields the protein CASSLVGGLQPQHF.

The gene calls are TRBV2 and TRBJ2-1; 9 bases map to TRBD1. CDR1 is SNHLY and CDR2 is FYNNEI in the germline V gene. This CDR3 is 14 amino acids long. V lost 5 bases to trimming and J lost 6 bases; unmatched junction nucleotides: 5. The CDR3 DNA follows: TGTGCCAGCAGTCGCCAGACAGGGGGCAATGAGCAGTTCTTC. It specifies CASSRQTGGNEQFF.

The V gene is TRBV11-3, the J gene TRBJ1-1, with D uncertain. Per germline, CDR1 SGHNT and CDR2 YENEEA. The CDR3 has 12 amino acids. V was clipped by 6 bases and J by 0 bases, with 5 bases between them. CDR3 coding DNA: TGTGCCAGCAGGGGAGTGAACACTGAAGCTTTCTTT. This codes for CASRGVNTEAFF.

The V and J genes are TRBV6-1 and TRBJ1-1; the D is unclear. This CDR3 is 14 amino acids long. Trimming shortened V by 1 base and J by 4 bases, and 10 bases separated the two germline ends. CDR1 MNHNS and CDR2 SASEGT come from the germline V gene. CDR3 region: CASSEVFSSTEAFF. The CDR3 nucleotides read TGTGCCAGCAGTGAAGTGTTCTCGTCCACTGAAGCTTTCTTT.

The CDR3 nucleotides read TGTGCCAGCGGATTATCAGGGGAGACCCAGTACTTC. It yields the protein CASGLSGETQYF. The chain recombines TRBV27 with TRBJ2-5; maybe TRBD1 (5 bases). Germline V gene data show CDR1 as MNHEY and CDR2 as SMNVEV (reference sequence). V gave up 8 bases and J gave up 5 bases, with 12 bases separating them. The CDR3 is made up of 12 amino acids.

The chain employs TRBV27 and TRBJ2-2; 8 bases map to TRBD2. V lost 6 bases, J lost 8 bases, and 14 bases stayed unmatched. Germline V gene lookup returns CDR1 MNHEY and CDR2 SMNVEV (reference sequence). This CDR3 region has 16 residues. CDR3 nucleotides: TGTGCCAGCAGGAAAGGGATAGGACTAGCCGATGGGGAGCTGTTTTTT. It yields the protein CASRKGIGLADGELFF.

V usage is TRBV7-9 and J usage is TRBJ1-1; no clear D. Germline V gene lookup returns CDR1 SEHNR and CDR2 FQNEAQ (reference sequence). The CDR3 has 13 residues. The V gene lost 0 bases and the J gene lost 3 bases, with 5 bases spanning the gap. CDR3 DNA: TGTGCCAGCAGCTTAGCAGGTGACACTGAAGCTTTCTTT. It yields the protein CASSLAGDTEAFF.

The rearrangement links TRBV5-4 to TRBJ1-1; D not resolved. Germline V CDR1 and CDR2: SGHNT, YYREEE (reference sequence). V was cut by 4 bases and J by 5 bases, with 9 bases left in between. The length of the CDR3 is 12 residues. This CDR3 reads CASSLSKTEAFF. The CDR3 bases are TGTGCCAGCAGCCTATCGAAGACTGAAGCTTTCTTT.

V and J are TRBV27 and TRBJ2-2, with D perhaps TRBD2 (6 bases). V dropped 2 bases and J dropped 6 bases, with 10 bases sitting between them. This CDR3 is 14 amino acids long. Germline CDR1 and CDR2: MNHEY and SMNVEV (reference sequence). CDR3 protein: CASSLGSGAGELFF. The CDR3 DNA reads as TGTGCCAGCAGTTTAGGTAGCGGAGCCGGGGAGCTGTTTTTT.